This T cell receptor beta chain was documented in a study of read filtering for tumor transcriptome and immune sequencing (dated by TCRdb to about 2020). A note on the overall study: The cohort consisted of roughly 18 male and approximately 14 female patients, with a mean age of roughly 70 years and an age range of 47 to 80. By revised international staging, roughly eight patients were R-ISS I, some 16 were R-ISS II and 6 or 7 were R-ISS III. As a main aim, a read-filtering strategy for immune repertoire data was addressed, with the specific question being whether clonotypes supported by a single read should be removed. The study compared TCR repertoires from targeted immune repertoire sequencing and bulk whole-transcriptome sequencing run on the same bone marrow samples. Per sample, about 4 to 11 million TCR-region mapped reads were obtained with IR-seq, compared with only roughly 75 to 1,400 with RNA-seq. After DNase treatment, whole-transcriptome libraries were prepared using the TruSeq RNA Access Library Prep Kit.

Starting from 400 ng RNA, TCR libraries were constructed with the Immunoverse kit using molecular barcoded adaptors that cover the alpha/delta and beta/gamma chains. The same RNA used for transcriptome sequencing was used for TCR library preparation. Sequencing of TCR libraries was carried out on an Illumina HiSeq 4000 with 2 x 150 cycles. The paper's data handling went like this. TCR reads were aligned to human V, D, J and C references and assembled into CDR3 clonotypes with MiXCR, including quality filtering and error correction. Clonotype counts and gene usage diversity were analyzed with the tcR package in R. For inspection of raw mapping reads, RNA-seq reads were mapped by STAR aligner version 2.5.3a onto GRCh37 of the human genome. To test how sequencing depth affects detected clonotypes, IR-seq fastq files were randomly downsampled with Seqtk 1.3. The public reads were quality trimmed at Q25 with fastp and then assembled into clones with MiXCR by TCRdb, keeping productive beta chains. Each CDR3 protein gets just one entry, which takes the most common genes and DNA from the rows behind it. For this entry, the V and J calls and clone size follow TCRdb and not the study's own pipeline. The sample table records about 38,000 distinct CDR3 sequences; less than 15% of these occur just once. The top ten hold around 20% of the sample.

On the study overall, not on this receptor specifically: When single-read clonotypes were removed, the proportions of shared clonotypes in IR-seq and RNA-seq correlated more strongly. Rather than purified T cells, the sorted CD138-negative fraction was a mixed bone marrow immune population. Single-read clonotypes made up about 80% of clonotypes but only 3% to 4.5% of total reads in IR-seq, compared with around 70% of clonotypes and around 41% of reads in RNA-seq. IR-seq captured clonotypes at much higher depth and more reliably than RNA-seq, and smaller IR-seq throughput sufficed to identify most shared clonotypes.

Its CDR3 holds 15 amino acids, cysteine through phenylalanine. CDR3 DNA is the only sequence kept; it has 45 bases, read in frame from the first base. CDR1 SGHVS and CDR2 FNYEAQ were looked up in the germline V gene. V has 4 bases trimmed and J has 0 bases trimmed; junction bases matching no gene number 6. This clonotype has just a few counts. What this receptor recognizes is not known. No quality values exist for individual bases; no much larger clone is one base distant. Every patient had bone marrow sampled at the time of active disease. Ficoll-Hypaque density gradient centrifugation was used to isolate bone marrow mononuclear cells. To remove myeloma plasma cells, the cells were labeled with CD138 magnetic microbeads on a MACS separator, and CD138-negative cells were then collected by negative selection. Flow cytometry on an Attune NxT with CD138 antibodies was used to check the purity of the isolated cells. Total RNA was extracted with TRIzol reagent and quantified with a NanoDrop spectrophotometer. For each patient, paired RNA-seq and IR-seq were run on the CD138-negative bone marrow sample from that patient.

This receptor was taken from a donor aged 40 or older with multiple myeloma. The chain is encoded by TRBV7-6 joined to TRBJ2-7, with TRBD1 matching 7 junction bases. The specimen was a population of CD138-negative cells sorted from bone marrow. Taken with the paper, the label for cell subset or site translates to: bone marrow mononuclear cells depleted of CD138+ plasma/myeloma cells by negative magnetic selection. The nucleotide sequence reads as follows: TGTGCCAGCAGCTCCCCCGGGACAGACTCCTACGAGCAGTACTTC. Protein translation: CASSSPGTDSYEQYF. Outside the CDR3, residues come from the reference TRBV7-6 and TRBJ2-7 proteins, so the full variable domain is: GAGVSQSPRYKVTKRGQDVALRCDPISGHVSLYWYRQALGQGPEFLTYFNYEAQQDKSGLPNDRFSAERPEGSISTLTIQRTEQRDSAMYRCASSSPGTDSYEQYFGPGTRLTVT.